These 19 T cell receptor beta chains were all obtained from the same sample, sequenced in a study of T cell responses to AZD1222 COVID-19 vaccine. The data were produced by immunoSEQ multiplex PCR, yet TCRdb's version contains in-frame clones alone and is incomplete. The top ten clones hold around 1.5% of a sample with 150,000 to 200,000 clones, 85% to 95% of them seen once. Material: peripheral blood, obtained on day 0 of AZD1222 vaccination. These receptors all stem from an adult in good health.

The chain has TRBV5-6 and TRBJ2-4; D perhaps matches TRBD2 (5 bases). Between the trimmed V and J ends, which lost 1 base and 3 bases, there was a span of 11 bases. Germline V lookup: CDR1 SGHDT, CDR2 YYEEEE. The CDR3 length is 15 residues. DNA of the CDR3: TGTGCCAGCAGCTTGTGGTACGGGGTCAAAAACATTCAGTACTTC. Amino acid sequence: CASSLWYGVKNIQYF.

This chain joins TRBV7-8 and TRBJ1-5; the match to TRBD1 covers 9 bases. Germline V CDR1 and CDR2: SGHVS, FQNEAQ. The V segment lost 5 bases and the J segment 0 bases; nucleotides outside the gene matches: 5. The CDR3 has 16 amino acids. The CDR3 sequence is CASSLRTGDSNQPQHF. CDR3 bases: TGTGCCAGCAGCCTCCGGACAGGGGATAGCAATCAGCCCCAGCATTTT.

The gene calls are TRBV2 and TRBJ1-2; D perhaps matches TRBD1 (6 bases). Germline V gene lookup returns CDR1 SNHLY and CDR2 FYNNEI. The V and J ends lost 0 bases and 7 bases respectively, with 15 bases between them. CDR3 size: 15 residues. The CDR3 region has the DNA TGTGCCAGCAGTGAAGCGCTTCGGGGACATGGTGGCTACACCTTC. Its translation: CASSEALRGHGGYTF.

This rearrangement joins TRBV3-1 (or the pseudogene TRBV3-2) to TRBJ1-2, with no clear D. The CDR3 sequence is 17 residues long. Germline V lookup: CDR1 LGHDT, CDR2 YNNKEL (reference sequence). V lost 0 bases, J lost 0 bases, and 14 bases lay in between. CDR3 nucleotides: TGTGCCAGCAGCCAAGATCTTGATGTGGGAGCTAACTATGGCTACACCTTC. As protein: CASSQDLDVGANYGYTF.

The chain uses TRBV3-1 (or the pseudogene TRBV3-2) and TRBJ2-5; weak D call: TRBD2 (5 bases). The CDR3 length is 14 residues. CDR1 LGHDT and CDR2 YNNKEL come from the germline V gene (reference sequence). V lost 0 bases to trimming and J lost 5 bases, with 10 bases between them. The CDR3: CASSQEPSMETQYF. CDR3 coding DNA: TGTGCCAGCAGCCAAGAGCCTAGCATGGAGACCCAGTACTTC.

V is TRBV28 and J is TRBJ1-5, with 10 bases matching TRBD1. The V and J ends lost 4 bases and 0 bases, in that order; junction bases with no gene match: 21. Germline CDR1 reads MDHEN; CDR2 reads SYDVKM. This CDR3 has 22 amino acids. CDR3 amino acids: CASSSGTGVVRAGKYSNQPQHF. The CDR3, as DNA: TGTGCCAGCAGTTCGGGGACAGGGGTGGTTAGGGCCGGTAAATATAGCAATCAGCCCCAGCATTTT.

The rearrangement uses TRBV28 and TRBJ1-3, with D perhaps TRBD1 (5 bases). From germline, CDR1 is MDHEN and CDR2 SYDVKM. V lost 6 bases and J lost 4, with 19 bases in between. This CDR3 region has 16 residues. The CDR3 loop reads CASSPSGGTAGNTIYF. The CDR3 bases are TGTGCCAGCAGCCCCTCGGGGGGGACCGCCGGAAACACCATATATTTT.

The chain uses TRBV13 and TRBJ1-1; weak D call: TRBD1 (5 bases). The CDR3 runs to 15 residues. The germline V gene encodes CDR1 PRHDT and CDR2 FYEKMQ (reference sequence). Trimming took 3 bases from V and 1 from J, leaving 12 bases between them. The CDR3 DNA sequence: TGTGCCAGCAGCTTCGGTCGCAGGGCGAACACTGAAGCTTTCTTT. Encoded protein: CASSFGRRANTEAFF.

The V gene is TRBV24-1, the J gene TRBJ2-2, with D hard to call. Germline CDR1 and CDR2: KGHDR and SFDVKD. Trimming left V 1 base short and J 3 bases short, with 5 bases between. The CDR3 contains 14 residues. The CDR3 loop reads CATSDLSDTGELFF. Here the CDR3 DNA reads TGTGCCACCAGTGATTTATCCGACACCGGGGAGCTGTTTTTT.

The CDR3 here is CASSDYSGPEQYF. The CDR3 nucleotides read TGCGCCAGCAGTGACTACAGCGGCCCCGAGCAGTACTTC. This chain uses TRBV10-2 with TRBJ2-7; possible D gene TRBD2, 5 bases. Germline lookup yields CDR1 WSHSY and CDR2 SAAADI. Trimming stripped 3 bases from V and 6 bases from J, with 12 bases between. The CDR3 length is 13 residues.

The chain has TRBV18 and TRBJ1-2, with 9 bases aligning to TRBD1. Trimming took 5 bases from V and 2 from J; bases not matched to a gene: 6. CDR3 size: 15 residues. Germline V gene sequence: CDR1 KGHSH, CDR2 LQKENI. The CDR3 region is CASSSGQGLNYGYTF. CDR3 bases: TGTGCCAGCTCATCCGGACAGGGGTTAAACTATGGCTACACCTTC.

The CDR3 nucleotides read TGTGCCTTTCAGGGGAGCTCCTACAATGAGCAGTTCTTC. It encodes CAFQGSSYNEQFF. The gene calls are TRBV30 and TRBJ2-1; a possible D gene is TRBD1 (6 bases). CDR1 is GTSNPN and CDR2 is SVGIG in the germline V gene (reference sequence). Trimming pared 7 bases from V and 0 bases from J, leaving 10 bases between. The CDR3 runs 13 residues. Supplemented by reference TRBV30 and TRBJ2-1, the full variable domain reads SQTIHQWPATLVQPVGSPLSLECTVEGTSNPNLYWYRQAAGRGLQLLFYSVGIGQISSEVPQNLSASRPQDRQFILSSKKLLLSDSGFYLCAFQGSSYNEQFFGPGTRLTVL.

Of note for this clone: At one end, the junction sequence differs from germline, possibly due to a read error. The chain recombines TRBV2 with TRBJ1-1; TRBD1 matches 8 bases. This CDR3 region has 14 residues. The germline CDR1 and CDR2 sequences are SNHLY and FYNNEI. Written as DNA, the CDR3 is TGTGCCAGCAGGGAAGACAGGGGAGGAACTGAAGCTTTCTTT. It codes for CASREDRGGTEAFF. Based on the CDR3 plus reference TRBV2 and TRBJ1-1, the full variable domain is EPEVTQTPSHQVTQMGQEVILRCVPISNHLYFYWYRQILGQKVEFLVSFYNNEISEKSEIFDDQFSVERPDGSNFTLKIRSTKLEDSAMYFCASREDRGGTEAFFGQGTRLTVV.

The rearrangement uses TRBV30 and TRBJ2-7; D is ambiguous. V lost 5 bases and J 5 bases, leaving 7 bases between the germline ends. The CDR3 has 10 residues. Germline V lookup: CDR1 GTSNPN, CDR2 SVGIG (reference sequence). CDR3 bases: TGTGCCTGGGCAGATAACGAGCAGTACTTC. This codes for CAWADNEQYF.

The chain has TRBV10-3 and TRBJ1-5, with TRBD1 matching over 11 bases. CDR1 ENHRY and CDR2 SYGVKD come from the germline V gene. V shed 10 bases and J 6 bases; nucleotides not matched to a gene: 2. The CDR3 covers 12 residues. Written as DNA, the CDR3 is TGTGCCACCGGACAGGGGGCTCAGCCCCAGCATTTT. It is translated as CATGQGAQPQHF.

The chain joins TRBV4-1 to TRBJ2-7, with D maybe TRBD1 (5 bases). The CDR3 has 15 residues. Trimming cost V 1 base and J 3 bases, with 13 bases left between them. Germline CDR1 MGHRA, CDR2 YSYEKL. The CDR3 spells CASSQGVDNYYEQYF. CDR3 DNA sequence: TGCGCCAGCAGCCAAGGGGTGGACAATTACTACGAGCAGTACTTC.

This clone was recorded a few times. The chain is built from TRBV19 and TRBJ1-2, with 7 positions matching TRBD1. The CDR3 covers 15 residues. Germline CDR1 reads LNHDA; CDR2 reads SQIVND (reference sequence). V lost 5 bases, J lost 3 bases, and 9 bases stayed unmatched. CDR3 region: CASSGTGEPHYGYTF. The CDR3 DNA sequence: TGTGCCAGTAGTGGAACAGGGGAGCCTCACTATGGCTACACCTTC. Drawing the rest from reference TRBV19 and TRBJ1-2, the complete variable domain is DGGITQSPKYLFRKEGQNVTLSCEQNLNHDAMYWYRQDPGQGLRLIYYSQIVNDFQKGDIAEGYSVSREKKESFPLTVTSAQKNPTAFYLCASSGTGEPHYGYTFGSGTRLTVV.

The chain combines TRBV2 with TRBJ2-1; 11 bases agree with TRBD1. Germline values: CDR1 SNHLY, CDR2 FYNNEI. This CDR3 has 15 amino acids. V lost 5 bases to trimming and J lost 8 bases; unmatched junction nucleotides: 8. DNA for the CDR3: TGTGCCAGCAGTACATCGGACAGGGGGCCCGATGAGCAGTTCTTC. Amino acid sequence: CASSTSDRGPDEQFF.

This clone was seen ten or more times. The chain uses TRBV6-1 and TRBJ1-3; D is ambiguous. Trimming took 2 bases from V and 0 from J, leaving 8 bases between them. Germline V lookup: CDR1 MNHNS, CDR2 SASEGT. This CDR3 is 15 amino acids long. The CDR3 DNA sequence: TGTGCCAGCAGTGAATCTCTAGACTCTGGAAACACCATATATTTT. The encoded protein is CASSESLDSGNTIYF.